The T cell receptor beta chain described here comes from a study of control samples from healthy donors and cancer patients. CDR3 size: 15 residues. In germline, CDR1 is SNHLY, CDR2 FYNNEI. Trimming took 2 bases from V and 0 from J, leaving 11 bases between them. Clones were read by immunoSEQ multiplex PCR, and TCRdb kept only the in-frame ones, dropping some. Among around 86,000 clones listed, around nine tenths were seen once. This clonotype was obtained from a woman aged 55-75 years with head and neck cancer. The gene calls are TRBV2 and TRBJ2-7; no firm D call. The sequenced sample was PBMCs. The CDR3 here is CASSEREQSSYEQYF. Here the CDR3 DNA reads TGTGCCAGCAGTGAAAGAGAACAGAGCTCCTACGAGCAGTACTTC.